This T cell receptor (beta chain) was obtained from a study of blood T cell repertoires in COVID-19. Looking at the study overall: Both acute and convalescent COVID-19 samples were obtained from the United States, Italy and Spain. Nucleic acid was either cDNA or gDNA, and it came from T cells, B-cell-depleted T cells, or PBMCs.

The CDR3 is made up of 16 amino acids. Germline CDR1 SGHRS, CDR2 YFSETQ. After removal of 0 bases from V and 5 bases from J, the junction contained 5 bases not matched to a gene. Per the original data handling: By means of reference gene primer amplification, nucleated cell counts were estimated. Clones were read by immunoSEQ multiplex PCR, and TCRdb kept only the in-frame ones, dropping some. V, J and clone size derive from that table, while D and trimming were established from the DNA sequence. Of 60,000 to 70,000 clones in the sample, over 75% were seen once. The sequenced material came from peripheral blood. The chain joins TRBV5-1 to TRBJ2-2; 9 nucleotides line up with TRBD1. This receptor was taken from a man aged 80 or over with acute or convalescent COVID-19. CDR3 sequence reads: CASSLARTGETGELFF. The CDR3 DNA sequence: TGCGCCAGCAGCTTGGCCCGGACAGGGGAAACCGGGGAGCTGTTTTTT. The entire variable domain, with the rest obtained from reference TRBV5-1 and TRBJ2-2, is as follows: KAGVTQTPRYLIKTRGQQVTLSCSPISGHRSVSWYQQTPGQGLQFLFEYFSETQRNKGNFPGRFSGRQFSNSRSEMNVSTLELGDSALYLCASSLARTGETGELFFGEGSRLTVL.